The rows below give T cell receptor beta chains drawn from one sample of a study of metastatic and nonmetastatic thyroid tumors. TCRdb reanalyzed the PCR reads via MiXCR. The data hold tens of thousands of clones, with 15% to 20% observed a single time. The sequencing input was blood. The source of these receptors is a female donor with papillary thyroid cancer or a benign thyroid nodule (not recorded which). Some clones in this sample may be carry-over from other donors' samples. Each CDR3 is given with its conserved first and last residue. Fields, in order: CDR3 length, clone size, D gene, J gene, V gene, CDR3 DNA, CDR3 protein. A D gene is named only where the DNA matches it firmly. Size is omitted from some rows. Given values are once, few, many or a class for expanded clones.

cdr3_length: 12
clone_size: -
d_call: -
j_call: TRBJ2-3
v_call: TRBV6-2/TRBV6-3
cdr3_nt: TGTGCCGGCAGGCGAGGCACGGATACGCAGTATTTT
cdr3_aa: CAGRRGTDTQYF

cdr3_length: 13
clone_size: many
d_call: -
j_call: TRBJ2-5
v_call: TRBV27
cdr3_nt: TGTGCCAGCAGTTTACAGGGAACGGAGACCCAGTACTTC
cdr3_aa: CASSLQGTETQYF

cdr3_length: 15
clone_size: few
d_call: TRBD1
j_call: TRBJ1-1
v_call: TRBV7-3
cdr3_nt: TGTGCCAGCAGCTTAAGACAGGGGGCGGGCACTGAAGCTTTCTTT
cdr3_aa: CASSLRQGAGTEAFF

cdr3_length: 16
clone_size: -
d_call: TRBD2
j_call: TRBJ2-2
v_call: TRBV5-1
cdr3_nt: TGCGCCAGCAGATCAAGCGGGGGACCAAACACCGGGGAGCTGTTTTTT
cdr3_aa: CASRSSGGPNTGELFF

cdr3_length: 14
clone_size: many
d_call: -
j_call: TRBJ2-1
v_call: TRBV12-3/TRBV12-4
cdr3_nt: TGTGCCAGCAGCCTGTCCCCCTCCCACAATGAGCAGTTCTTC
cdr3_aa: CASSLSPSHNEQFF

cdr3_length: 15
clone_size: -
d_call: -
j_call: TRBJ2-7
v_call: TRBV7-2
cdr3_nt: TGTGCCAGCAGCTTCCCTAGACTCCCAACCAGAGAGCAGTACTTC
cdr3_aa: CASSFPRLPTREQYF

cdr3_length: 15
clone_size: -
d_call: TRBD1
j_call: TRBJ1-2
v_call: TRBV5-1
cdr3_nt: TGCGCCAGCAGCCCCGGGACAGGCAGAAACGATGGCTACACCTTC
cdr3_aa: CASSPGTGRNDGYTF

cdr3_length: 16
clone_size: -
d_call: -
j_call: TRBJ1-3
v_call: TRBV28
cdr3_nt: TGTGCCAGCACCATAAGGACAGAAGTCTCTGGAAACACCATATATTTT
cdr3_aa: CASTIRTEVSGNTIYF

cdr3_length: 15
clone_size: once
d_call: TRBD1
j_call: TRBJ1-6
v_call: TRBV9
cdr3_nt: TGTGCCAGCAGTTCCGGGACAGGGGTTAATTCACCCCTCCACTTT
cdr3_aa: CASSSGTGVNSPLHF

cdr3_length: 16
clone_size: many
d_call: -
j_call: TRBJ2-7
v_call: TRBV5-1
cdr3_nt: TGCGCCAGCAGCTTGTCTGGGGGCCCCTCACCCTACGAGCAGTACTTC
cdr3_aa: CASSLSGGPSPYEQYF

cdr3_length: 17
clone_size: -
d_call: TRBD2
j_call: TRBJ2-2
v_call: TRBV6-2/TRBV6-3
cdr3_nt: TGTGCCAGCAGGACCATGCGGGGGGGCCGGATCGCCGGGGAGCTGTTTTTT
cdr3_aa: CASRTMRGGRIAGELFF

cdr3_length: 20
clone_size: once
d_call: -
j_call: TRBJ1-5
v_call: TRBV28
cdr3_nt: TGTACCAGCAGTTTAATGCTGGGGGGGCAGTATGCCAGTAGAGATCAGCCCCAGCATTTT
cdr3_aa: CTSSLMLGGQYASRDQPQHF

cdr3_length: 14
clone_size: -
d_call: TRBD1
j_call: TRBJ1-2
v_call: TRBV28
cdr3_nt: TGTGCCAGCAGTTTCTGGACAGGGGCCTATGGCTACACCTTC
cdr3_aa: CASSFWTGAYGYTF